This T cell receptor (beta chain) stems from a study of T cells after yellow fever vaccination. MiXCR was run by TCRdb on the 5' RACE reads, yielding one entry per CDR3 protein. The data contain about 340,000 distinct CDR3 sequences, 9.5% to 15% of them seen just once; the ten biggest clones take up approximately 3.3%. This CDR3 contains 20 residues. The germline CDR1 and CDR2 sequences are MNHEY and SMNVEV (reference sequence). Deletions cut 5 bases from V and 5 bases from J, with 30 bases between. The chain uses TRBV27 and TRBJ2-2; a possible D gene is TRBD1 (10 bases). The starting material was CD4+ T cells sorted from PBMCs, obtained 15 days after the yellow fever booster vaccination. This receptor was taken from a young man who received the YFV17D yellow fever vaccine. The CDR3 sequence: CASSSRDRGISGGRTGELFF. For the CDR3, the DNA is TGTGCCAGCAGTAGCCGGGACAGGGGTATTAGCGGGGGCCGTACCGGGGAGCTGTTTTTT.